This is a list of T cell receptor beta chains from one sample in a study of early T cells in non-severe SARS-CoV-2 infection. One entry per CDR3 protein results from TCRdb running MiXCR on the 5' RACE reads. The sample comprises about 64,000 distinct CDR3 sequences, around 13% of which are singletons, and around 1.5% rests with the top ten. The material sequenced was whole blood, taken at baseline. These receptor sequences come from an adult who was a healthcare worker with PCR-confirmed SARS-CoV-2 infection or an uninfected control (not recorded which). CDR3s include the opening cysteine and the closing phenylalanine or tryptophan. Fields, in order: J gene, V gene, CDR3 protein.

>TRBJ2-7|TRBV7-2
CASSLGFSLSYEQYF
>TRBJ2-2|TRBV11-2
CASSFGAGGPYAGELFF
>TRBJ2-7|TRBV7-2
CASSPTGTSVYEQYF
>TRBJ2-4|TRBV12-3/TRBV12-4
CASSPGGGGENIQYF
>TRBJ2-1|TRBV10-2
CASSLQGNEQFF
>TRBJ1-1|TRBV7-9
CASSPRDRVAEAFF
>TRBJ2-3|TRBV27
CASSSTATDTQYF
>TRBJ2-7|TRBV6-6
CASSEPGASYEQYF
>TRBJ1-3|TRBV6-1
CASSEPGPGVNTIYF
>TRBJ2-2|TRBV5-1
CASQDRTNTGELFF
>TRBJ2-7|TRBV7-2
CASSSYGELGYEQYF